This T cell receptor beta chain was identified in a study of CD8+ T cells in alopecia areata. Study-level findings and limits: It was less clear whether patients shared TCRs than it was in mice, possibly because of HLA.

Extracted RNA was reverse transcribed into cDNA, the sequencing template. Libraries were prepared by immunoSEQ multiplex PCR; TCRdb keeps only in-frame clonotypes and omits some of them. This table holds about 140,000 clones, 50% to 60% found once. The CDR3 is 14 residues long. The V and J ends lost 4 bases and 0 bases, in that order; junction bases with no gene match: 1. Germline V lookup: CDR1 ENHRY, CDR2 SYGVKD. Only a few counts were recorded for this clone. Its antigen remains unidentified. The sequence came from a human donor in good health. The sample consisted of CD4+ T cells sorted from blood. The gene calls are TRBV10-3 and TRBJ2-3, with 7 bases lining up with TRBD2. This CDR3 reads CAISAGGSTDTQYF. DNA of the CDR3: TGTGCCATCAGTGCGGGGGGTAGCACAGATACGCAGTATTTT.